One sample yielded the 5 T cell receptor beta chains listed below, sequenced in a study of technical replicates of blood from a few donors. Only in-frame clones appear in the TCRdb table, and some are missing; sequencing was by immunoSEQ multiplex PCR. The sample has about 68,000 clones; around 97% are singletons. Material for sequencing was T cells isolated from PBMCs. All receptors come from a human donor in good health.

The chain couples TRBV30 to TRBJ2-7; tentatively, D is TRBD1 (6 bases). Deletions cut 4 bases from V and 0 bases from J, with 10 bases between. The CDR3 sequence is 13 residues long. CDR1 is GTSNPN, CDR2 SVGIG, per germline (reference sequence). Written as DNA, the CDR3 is TGTGCCTGGAACAGGGTCAACTCCTACGAGCAGTACTTC. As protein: CAWNRVNSYEQYF. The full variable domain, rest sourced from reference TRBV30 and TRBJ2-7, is SQTIHQWPATLVQPVGSPLSLECTVEGTSNPNLYWYRQAAGRGLQLLFYSVGIGQISSEVPQNLSASRPQDRQFILSSKKLLLSDSGFYLCAWNRVNSYEQYFGPGTRLTVT.

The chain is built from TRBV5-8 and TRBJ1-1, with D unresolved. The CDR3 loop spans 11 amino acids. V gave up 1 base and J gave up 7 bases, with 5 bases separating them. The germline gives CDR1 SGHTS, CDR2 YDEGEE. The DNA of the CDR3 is TGTGCCAGCAGCTTGTATGTTGAAGCTTTCTTT. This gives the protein CASSLYVEAFF.

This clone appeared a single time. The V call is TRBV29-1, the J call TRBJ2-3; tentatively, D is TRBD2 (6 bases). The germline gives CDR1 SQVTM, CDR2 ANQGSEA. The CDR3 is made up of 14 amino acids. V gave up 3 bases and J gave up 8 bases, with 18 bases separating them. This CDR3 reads CSVEWVGLYGTQYF. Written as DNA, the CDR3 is TGCAGCGTTGAGTGGGTAGGACTATATGGTACGCAGTATTTT.

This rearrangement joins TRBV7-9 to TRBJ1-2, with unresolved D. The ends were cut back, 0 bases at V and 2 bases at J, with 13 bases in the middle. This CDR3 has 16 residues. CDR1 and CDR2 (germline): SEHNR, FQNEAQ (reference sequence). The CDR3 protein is CASSLAIVQKNYGYTF. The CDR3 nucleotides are TGTGCCAGCAGCTTAGCAATCGTCCAGAAGAACTATGGCTACACCTTC.

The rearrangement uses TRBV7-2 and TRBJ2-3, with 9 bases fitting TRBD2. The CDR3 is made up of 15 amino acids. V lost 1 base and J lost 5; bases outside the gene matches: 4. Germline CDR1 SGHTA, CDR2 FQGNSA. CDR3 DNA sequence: TGTGCCAGCAGCTTAGTTGCTAGCGGGAAAGATACGCAGTATTTT. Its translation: CASSLVASGKDTQYF. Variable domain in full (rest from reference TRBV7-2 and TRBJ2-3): GAGVSQSPSNKVTEKGKDVELRCDPISGHTALYWYRQSLGQGLEFLIYFQGNSAPDKSGLPSDRFSAERTGGSVSTLTIQRTQQEDSAVYLCASSLVASGKDTQYFGPGTRLTVL.